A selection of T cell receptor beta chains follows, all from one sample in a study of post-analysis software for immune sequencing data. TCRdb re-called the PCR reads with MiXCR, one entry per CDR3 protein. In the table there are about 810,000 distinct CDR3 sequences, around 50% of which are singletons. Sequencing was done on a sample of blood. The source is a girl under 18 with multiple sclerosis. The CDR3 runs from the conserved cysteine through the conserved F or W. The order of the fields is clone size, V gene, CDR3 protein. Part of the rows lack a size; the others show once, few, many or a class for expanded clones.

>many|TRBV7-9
CASSQDRASTDTQYF
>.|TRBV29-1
CSVGGTGNSPLHF
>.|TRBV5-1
CASSYSTGGEYGYTF
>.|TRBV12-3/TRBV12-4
CASSRGLALYEQYF
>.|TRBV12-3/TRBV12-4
CASRAEVGQPQHF
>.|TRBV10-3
CAISANPGNTDTQYF
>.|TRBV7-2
CASSLGPSGRPSYEQYF
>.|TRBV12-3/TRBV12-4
CASSYDRVNQPQHF
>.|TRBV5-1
CASSFKGENTGELFF
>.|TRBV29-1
CSVEDARGAFF
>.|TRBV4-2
CASSQELAHPNYNEQFF
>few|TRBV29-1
CSVNRDGSYEQYF
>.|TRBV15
CATSRDPSGGASEQYF
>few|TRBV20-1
CSAMGQNSYEQYF
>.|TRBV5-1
CASRATSGTEAFF
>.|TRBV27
CASSLSGITGELFF
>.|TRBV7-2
CASSKGTGKGVTQYF
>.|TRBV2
CASTNRPSYEQYF
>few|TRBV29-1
CSVTSGTDYEQYF
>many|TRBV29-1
CSVEDNEQYF
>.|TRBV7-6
CASSLGRSSPLHF
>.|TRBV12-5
CASGLGREIAKNIQYF
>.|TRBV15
CATSRDKGRREQYF
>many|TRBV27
CASSFAGIKSGANVLTF
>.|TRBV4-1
CASSQPHRTGDEQYF
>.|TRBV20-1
CSASRTSRGEQFF
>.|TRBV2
CASAGLAGDSGELFF
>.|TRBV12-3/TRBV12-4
CASTTAGATYNEQFF
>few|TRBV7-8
CASGSLEQYF
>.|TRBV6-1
CASSGLGRSYEQYF
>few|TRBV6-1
CASVETGGGYGYTF
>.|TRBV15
CATSGYRGQPQHF
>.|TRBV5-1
CASKVNTEAFF
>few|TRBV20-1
CSASPLAGSYNEQFF
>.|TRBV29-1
CSILAWGRNTEAFF
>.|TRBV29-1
CSVLTGPFYEQYF